One T cell receptor beta chain is described in this entry. The library was built from about 400 ng RNA with molecular barcoded adaptors for alpha/delta and beta/gamma chains. TCRdb called the reads again in MiXCR, with one record for every CDR3 protein. The sample has roughly 18,000 distinct CDR3 sequences, around 21% seen once; the top ten hold around 24%. The data were taken from a study of read filtering for tumor transcriptome and immune sequencing. Trimming took 3 bases from V and 1 from J; bases not matched to a gene: 8. There are 16 residues in the CDR3. The V gene's germline CDR1 is MDHEN and CDR2 SYDVKM.

V and J are TRBV28 and TRBJ2-7; 8 bases align to TRBD1. Sequences were obtained from a population of CD138-negative cells sorted from bone marrow. The clonotype was recovered from a donor aged 40 or older with multiple myeloma. This CDR3 reads CASSLLSGGGSYEQYF. The CDR3 DNA is TGTGCCAGCAGTTTGTTGTCAGGGGGCGGGTCCTACGAGCAGTACTTC.